What follows are 17 T cell receptor beta chains derived from one specimen sequenced in a study of OX40 agonist ivuxolimab in advanced cancers. The repertoire was sequenced with immunoSEQ multiplex PCR; TCRdb's copy has only in-frame clones and lacks some. This sample has around 79,000 clones, with over 75% found just once. Sequencing was performed on CD4+ or CD8+ T cells sorted from blood, taken in a trial of the OX40 agonist ivuxolimab. These receptors all stem from an adult with an advanced solid tumor such as melanoma, head and neck, liver or kidney cancer.

With respect to this clone: The sample carries other DNA sequences with the same CDR3. The chain recombines TRBV30 with TRBJ1-5; D gene uncertain. Germline V gene sequence: CDR1 GTSNPN, CDR2 SVGIG (reference sequence). This CDR3 is 13 amino acids long. The V gene lost 0 bases and the J gene lost 4 bases, with 7 bases spanning the gap. CDR3 loop: CAWSVGGNQPQHF. Written as DNA, the CDR3 is TGTGCCTGGAGTGTAGGAGGTAATCAGCCCCAGCATTTT.

This clone has a single count. V is TRBV7-8 and J is TRBJ2-3, with a weak D call TRBD1 (6 bases). This CDR3 spans 14 amino acids. Trimming shortened V by 5 bases and J by 4 bases, and 13 bases separated the two germline ends. CDR1 and CDR2 from the germline V gene are SGHVS and FQNEAQ. CDR3 DNA: TGTGCCAGCAGCACCACAGGGCGGGCAGATACGCAGTATTTT. Translation: CASSTTGRADTQYF.

This chain connects TRBV11-1 to TRBJ2-2; no reliable D call. The V and J ends lost 6 bases and 6 bases respectively, with 14 bases between them. Germline V gene lookup returns CDR1 SGHAT and CDR2 FQDESV (reference sequence). CDR3 length: 14 residues. The CDR3 sequence: CASSPAWPPGELFF. As DNA, the CDR3 is TGTGCCAGCAGTCCAGCCTGGCCTCCCGGGGAGCTGTTTTTT.

The chain recombines TRBV18 with TRBJ2-5; 10 positions match TRBD1. Germline V gene data show CDR1 as KGHSH and CDR2 as LQKENI. CDR3 length: 16 residues. Trimming removed 5 bases from V and 0 bases from J; junction bases left unmatched: 6. In nucleotides, the CDR3 is TGTGCCAGCTCAACTCGGACAGGGGGGGACCAAGAGACCCAGTACTTC. Protein: CASSTRTGGDQETQYF.

The rearrangement joins TRBV2 to TRBJ1-3; D not resolved. Trimming removed 7 bases at V and 7 bases at J, with 14 bases between. This CDR3 is 13 amino acids long. CDR1 and CDR2 from the germline V gene are SNHLY and FYNNEI. CDR3 protein: CASTLRERNTIYF. CDR3 coding DNA: TGTGCCAGCACCCTTCGGGAAAGGAACACCATATATTTT.

V is TRBV5-1 and J is TRBJ2-7; 8 bases are a match to TRBD2. The J segment lost 5 bases and the V segment lost 3 bases, leaving 22 bases of the junction unmatched. Germline values: CDR1 SGHRS, CDR2 YFSETQ. This CDR3 comprises 19 residues. Here the CDR3 reads CASSSSPFASGGRPDEQYF. CDR3 DNA sequence: TGCGCCAGCAGCTCATCTCCCTTTGCGAGCGGGGGCCGTCCCGACGAGCAGTACTTC.

The gene calls are TRBV5-6 and TRBJ1-2; no clear D. This CDR3 spans 13 amino acids. V lost 0 bases, J lost 3 bases, and 6 bases lay in between. CDR1 is SGHDT, CDR2 YYEEEE, per germline. Here the CDR3 DNA reads TGTGCCAGCAGCTTGGGGGCAGACTATGGCTACACCTTC. The encoded protein is CASSLGADYGYTF.

In this sample, this clone turned up once. The chain uses TRBV7-9 and TRBJ2-1; 7 bases line up with TRBD1. CDR3 length: 16 amino acids. J gave up 0 bases and V 10 bases, and 12 bases lay outside the gene matches. Germline V gene sequence: CDR1 SEHNR, CDR2 FQNEAQ (reference sequence). The CDR3, as DNA: TGTGCCACCAGAACAGGGGTTTTTGGCTCCTACAATGAGCAGTTCTTC. Translation gives CATRTGVFGSYNEQFF.

The chain couples TRBV7-9 to TRBJ1-1; D remains ambiguous. V was trimmed by 2 bases and J by 1 base, leaving 17 bases between them. CDR1 is SEHNR and CDR2 is FQNEAQ in the germline V gene (reference sequence). CDR3 length: 17 amino acids. The CDR3 region is CASSLNFGGMGNTEAFF. Here the CDR3 DNA reads TGTGCCAGCAGCTTAAATTTTGGAGGGATGGGGAACACTGAAGCTTTCTTT.

This CDR3 reads CASSSSSLGAESGELFF. CDR3 DNA sequence: TGTGCCAGCAGCTCCTCCTCATTGGGGGCGGAAAGCGGGGAGCTGTTTTTT. This chain joins TRBV7-8 and TRBJ2-2, with D perhaps TRBD1 (6 bases). Germline CDR1 SGHVS, CDR2 FQNEAQ. The CDR3 runs 17 residues. V lost 4 bases and J 7 bases, leaving 22 bases between the germline ends. The full variable domain, with the rest looked up from reference TRBV7-8 and TRBJ2-2, is GAGVSQSPRYKVAKRGQDVALRCDPISGHVSLFWYQQALGQGPEFLTYFQNEAQLDKSGLPSDRFFAERPEGSVSTLKIQRTQQEDSAVYLCASSSSSLGAESGELFFGEGSRLTVL.

The gene calls are TRBV5-1 and TRBJ2-5, with 8 bases lining up with TRBD1. The J call is uncertain, as TRBJ2-7 better fits the DNA end. The CDR3 totals 16 residues. Germline values: CDR1 SGHRS, CDR2 YFSETQ. As DNA, the CDR3 is TGCGCCAGCAGCTTGGCAGGGACAGGACCTTCCTACGAGCAGTACTTC. It codes for CASSLAGTGPSYEQYF.

This clone was detected only once. J is TRBJ1-2 and V is TRBV14, with a possible D match to TRBD1 (5 bases). In germline, CDR1 is SGHDN, CDR2 FVKESK. The V and J ends lost 1 base and 4 bases respectively, with 7 bases between them. This CDR3 spans 13 amino acids. In DNA, the CDR3 is TGTGCCAGCAGCCAAGGCAGGGCCTATGGCTACACCTTC. Translation gives CASSQGRAYGYTF.

V gene TRBV29-1 combines with J gene TRBJ1-5, with D uncertain. The germline V and J ends were trimmed by 4 bases and 7 bases, with 11 bases remaining between them. The germline gives CDR1 SQVTM, CDR2 ANQGSEA. The CDR3 spans 12 residues. The CDR3 sequence: CSVGTGRQPQHF. The CDR3 region has the DNA TGCAGCGTTGGGACCGGGCGGCAGCCCCAGCATTTT. Together with reference TRBV29-1 and TRBJ1-5, the CDR3 gives the full variable domain: SAVISQKPSRDICQRGTSLTIQCQVDSQVTMMFWYRQQPGQSLTLIATANQGSEATYESGFVIDKFPISRPNLTFSTLTVSNMSPEDSSIYLCSVGTGRQPQHFGDGTRLSIL.

By share, this clone counts as medium-sized. The V and J genes are TRBV13 and TRBJ1-5; D remains ambiguous. V was pared by 1 base and J by 1 base, with 11 bases between. The CDR3 contains 16 residues. In germline, CDR1 is PRHDT, CDR2 FYEKMQ (reference sequence). CDR3 sequence (DNA): TGTGCCAGCAGCTTAGTGCCGCCTCCGAGCAATCAGCCCCAGCATTTT. This sequence encodes CASSLVPPPSNQPQHF.

The CDR3 DNA follows: TGTGCCAGCAGTCTGGGAGATACGCAGTATTTT. As protein: CASSLGDTQYF. The chain recombines TRBV6-5 with TRBJ2-3; no firm D call. The V end was cut by 5 bases, the J end by 5 bases, with 5 bases between. The CDR3 covers 11 residues. Germline V gene data show CDR1 as MNHEY and CDR2 as SVGAGI.

J is TRBJ2-7 and V is TRBV18; weak D call: TRBD2 (5 bases). There are 16 residues in the CDR3. Germline CDR1 KGHSH, CDR2 LQKENI. Trimming left V 2 bases short and J 6 bases short, with 20 bases between. The CDR3 sequence is CASSPRERSAPREQYF. The CDR3 nucleotides are TGTGCCAGCTCACCAAGGGAGCGTTCGGCCCCTCGCGAGCAGTACTTC.

V and J are TRBV7-8 and TRBJ1-4; D remains unclear. V lost 0 bases and J 7 bases, leaving 18 bases between the germline ends. There are 17 residues in the CDR3. Germline CDR1 SGHVS, CDR2 FQNEAQ. CDR3 coding DNA: TGTGCCAGCAGCTTAGCGCAATTGCCTGGGCCGACTGAAAAACTGTTTTTT. It translates to CASSLAQLPGPTEKLFF.